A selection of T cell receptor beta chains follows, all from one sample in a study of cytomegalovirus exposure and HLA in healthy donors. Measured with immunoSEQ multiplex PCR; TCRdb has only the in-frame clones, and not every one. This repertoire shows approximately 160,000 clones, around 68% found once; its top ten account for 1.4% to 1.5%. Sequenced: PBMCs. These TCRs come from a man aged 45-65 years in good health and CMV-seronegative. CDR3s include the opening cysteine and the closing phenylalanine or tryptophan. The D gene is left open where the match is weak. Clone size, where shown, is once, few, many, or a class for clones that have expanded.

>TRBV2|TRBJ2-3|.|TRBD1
TGTGCCAGCACCCGACAGGGGTCCCAGACTAGCACAGATACGCAGTATTTT
CASTRQGSQTSTDTQYF
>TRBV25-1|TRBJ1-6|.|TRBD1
TGTGCCAGCAGGGACAGGGATAATTCACCCCTCCACTTT
CASRDRDNSPLHF
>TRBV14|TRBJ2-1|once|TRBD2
TGTGCCAGCAGCCAAAGTTTCTCACTAGCGGGGGTGCCTAAGCAGTTCTTC
CASSQSFSLAGVPKQFF
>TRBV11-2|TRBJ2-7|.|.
TGTGCCAGCAGCGAAACCACAGGGAGTCACGAGCAGTACTTC
CASSETTGSHEQYF
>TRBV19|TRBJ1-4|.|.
TGTGCCAGTAGTATGAAACGTTTAATAGAAGATGAAAAACTGTTTTTT
CASSMKRLIEDEKLFF
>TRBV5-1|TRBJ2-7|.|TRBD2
TGCGCCAGCAGCCAGGGGCGGGGGGCCGACGAGCAGTACTTC
CASSQGRGADEQYF
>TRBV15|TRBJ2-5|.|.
TGTGCCACCAGCAGAGAAGGGGTTGGGGTGAGAGAGACCCAGTACTTC
CATSREGVGVRETQYF
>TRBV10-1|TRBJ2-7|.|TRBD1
TGCGCCAGCAGTGAGGATCCCGGCCCGGGACAGGACTACGAGCAGTACTTC
CASSEDPGPGQDYEQYF
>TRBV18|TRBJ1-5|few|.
TGTGCCAGCTCACGAGAAGGCAATCAGCCCCAGCATTTT
CASSREGNQPQHF
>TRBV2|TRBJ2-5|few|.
TGTGCCAGCAGTACAGGGCGCCGCCAAGAGACCCAGTACTTC
CASSTGRRQETQYF
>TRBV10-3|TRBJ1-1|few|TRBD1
TGTGCCATCAGAAAGACAGGGGAGAACACTGAAGCTTTCTTT
CAIRKTGENTEAFF
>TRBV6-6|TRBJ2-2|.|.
TGTGCCAGCAGTTTCCCTTCCGGGAGAGACACCGGGGAGCTGTTTTTT
CASSFPSGRDTGELFF
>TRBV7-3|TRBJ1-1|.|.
TGTGCCAGCAGATTAGGGACAACGAACACTGAAGCTTTCTTT
CASRLGTTNTEAFF
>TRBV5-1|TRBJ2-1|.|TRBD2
TGCGCCAGCAGCCCCCGTCCTAGCGGGAGTAACAATGAGCAGTTCTTC
CASSPRPSGSNNEQFF
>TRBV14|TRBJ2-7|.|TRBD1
TGTGCCAGCAGCCAAGAGGTAGGACAGGGCGGCCACGAGCAGTACTTC
CASSQEVGQGGHEQYF
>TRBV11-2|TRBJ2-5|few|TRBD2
TGTGCCAGCGGGAGTCTAGCGGGGCTGGGGGAGACCCAGTACTTC
CASGSLAGLGETQYF
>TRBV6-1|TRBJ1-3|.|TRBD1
TGTGCCAGCAGTGTCGAGGGGGCGGCTGGAAACACCATATATTTT
CASSVEGAAGNTIYF
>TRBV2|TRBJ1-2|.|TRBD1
TGTGCCAGCGAGGGACAGACTAACTATGGCTACACCTTC
CASEGQTNYGYTF
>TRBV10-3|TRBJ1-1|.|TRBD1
TGTGCCATCAGACCGGGACAGGGGGCAGCTGAAGCTTTCTTT
CAIRPGQGAAEAFF
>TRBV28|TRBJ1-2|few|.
TGTGCCAGCAGCCCTCCGGACAGAATATTCTATGGCTACACCTTC
CASSPPDRIFYGYTF
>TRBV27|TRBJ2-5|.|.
TGTGCCAGCAGTTTAATTACAGCCCGCCAAGAGACCCAGTACTTC
CASSLITARQETQYF
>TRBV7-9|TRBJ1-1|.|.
TGTGCCAGCAGCAAACAGGTTATGAACACTGAAGCTTTCTTT
CASSKQVMNTEAFF
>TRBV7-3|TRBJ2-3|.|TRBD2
TGTGCCAGCAGCTCGCAAGGCGGGGGGGCCGGAGATACGCAGTATTTT
CASSSQGGGAGDTQYF
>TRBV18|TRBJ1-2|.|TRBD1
TGTGCCAGCTCACCTGACAGGGCCAACCCTAACTATGGCTACACCTTC
CASSPDRANPNYGYTF
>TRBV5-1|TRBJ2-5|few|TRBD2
TGCGCCAGCAGGGCCGGGACTAGCGGGGGGATGGAGACCCAGTACTTC
CASRAGTSGGMETQYF
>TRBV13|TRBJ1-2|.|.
TGTGCCAGCAGCTTAAGGGGGGGGAACTATGGCTACACCTTC
CASSLRGGNYGYTF
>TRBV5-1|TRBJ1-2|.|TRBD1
TGCGCCAGCAGCTCCGGGACAGGGAACCCATATGAGGGCTACACCTTC
CASSSGTGNPYEGYTF
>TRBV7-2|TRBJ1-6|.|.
TGTGCCAGCAGCTCACAGGGACGGCAGAATTCACCCCTCCACTTT
CASSSQGRQNSPLHF
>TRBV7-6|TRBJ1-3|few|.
TGTGCCAGCAGCTTGCAGGGGTCTGGAAACACCATATATTTT
CASSLQGSGNTIYF
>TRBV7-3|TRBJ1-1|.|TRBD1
TGTGCCAGCAGCTTATCTGGGACAGGGAGGACTGAAGCTTTCTTT
CASSLSGTGRTEAFF
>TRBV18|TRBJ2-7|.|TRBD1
TGTGCCAGCTCACCACTAGAACAGGGGACAGACTCACCCTACGAGCAGTACTTC
CASSPLEQGTDSPYEQYF
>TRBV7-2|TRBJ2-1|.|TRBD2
TGTGCCAGCAGCTTGGTCGGGGGGGAGGGACTAGGTTACAATGAGCAGTTCTTC
CASSLVGGEGLGYNEQFF
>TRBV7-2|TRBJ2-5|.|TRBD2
TGTGCCAGCAGCCAAGGGACTAGCGGGGGACCAGAGACCCAGTACTTC
CASSQGTSGGPETQYF
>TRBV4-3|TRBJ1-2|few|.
TGCGCCAGCAGCCAAGACGTGGACAGCGTAAACTATGGCTACACCTTC
CASSQDVDSVNYGYTF
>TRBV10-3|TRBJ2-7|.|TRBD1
TGTGCCATCAGCGCCGGGACAGGGGTCTACGAGCAGTACTTC
CAISAGTGVYEQYF
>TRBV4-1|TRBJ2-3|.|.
TGCGCCAGCAGCCCCGGGAGCACAGATACGCAGTATTTT
CASSPGSTDTQYF
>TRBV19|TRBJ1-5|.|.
TGTGCCAGTTCCGTTCAACAATCTCAGCCCCAGCATTTT
CASSVQQSQPQHF
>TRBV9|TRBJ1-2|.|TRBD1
TGTGCCAGCAGGGACAGGGGAGCCTCTAACTATGGCTACACCTTC
CASRDRGASNYGYTF
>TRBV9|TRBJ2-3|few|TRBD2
TGTGCCAGCAGCCCCTGGACTAGCGGGGCGGCGGCAGATACGCAGTATTTT
CASSPWTSGAAADTQYF
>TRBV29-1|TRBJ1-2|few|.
TGCAGCGTTGAGGTTTTAGGGGCCATGGGCTATGGCTACACCTTC
CSVEVLGAMGYGYTF
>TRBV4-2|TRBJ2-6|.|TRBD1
TGTGCCAGCAGCCAAGGGGACAGGGCAGCTGGGGCCAACGTCCTGACTTTC
CASSQGDRAAGANVLTF
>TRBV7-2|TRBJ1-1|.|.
TGTGCCAGCAGCTTATCGGACATGAACACTGAAGCTTTCTTT
CASSLSDMNTEAFF
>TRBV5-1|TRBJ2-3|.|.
TGCGCCAGCAGCTTTCGGACAGCCAGCACAGATACGCAGTATTTT
CASSFRTASTDTQYF
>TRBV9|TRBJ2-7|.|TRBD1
TGTGCCAGCAGCGTAGGAGGGGGCCCTGACTACGAGCAGTACTTC
CASSVGGGPDYEQYF
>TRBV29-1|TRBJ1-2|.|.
TGCAGCGTTGTACAGACTAACTATGGCTACACCTTC
CSVVQTNYGYTF
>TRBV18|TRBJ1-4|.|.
TGTGCCAGCTCTCCTAATCGCCCAACTAATGAAAAACTGTTTTTT
CASSPNRPTNEKLFF
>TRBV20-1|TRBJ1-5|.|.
TGCAGTGCTAGCGGGAGTCAGCCCCAGCATTTT
CSASGSQPQHF
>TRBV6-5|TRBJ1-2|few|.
TGTGCCAGCAGTTACTCGTGGGGGGACTATGGCTACACCTTC
CASSYSWGDYGYTF
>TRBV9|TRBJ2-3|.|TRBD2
TGTGCCAGCAGGAGAGGACTAGCGGGGGGCTCCAACCAGTATTTT
CASRRGLAGGSNQYF
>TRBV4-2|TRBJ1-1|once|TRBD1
TGTGCCAGCAGCCGAGAACAGGGGTACACTGAAGCTTTCTTT
CASSREQGYTEAFF
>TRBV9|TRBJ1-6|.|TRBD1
TGTGCCAGCAGCCTGACAGGGTTCTATAATTCACCCCTCCACTTT
CASSLTGFYNSPLHF
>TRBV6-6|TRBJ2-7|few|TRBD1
TGTGCCAGCAGTTACAAGACAGGGGATATCTACGAGCAGTACTTC
CASSYKTGDIYEQYF
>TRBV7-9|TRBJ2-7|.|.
TGTGCCAGCAGCCTAAGCGACGTCCTGTCCTACGAGCAGTACTTC
CASSLSDVLSYEQYF